There are a few counts of the clone carrying this TCR beta chain. The target antigen is unknown. The data derive from a study of cytomegalovirus exposure and HLA in healthy donors. Study conclusions and caveats: There were several of the most significant clusters that appeared linked to common viral pathogens in a later analysis.

The V gene's germline CDR1 is SGHVS and CDR2 FNYEAQ. The CDR3 runs to 15 residues. V was pared by 4 bases and J by 7 bases, with 8 bases of the junction left unmatched. The study ran its PCR with 60 Vbeta and 13 Jbeta primers. Method: immunoSEQ multiplex PCR; TCRdb's copy keeps in-frame clones and lacks some. The sample yields about 170,000 clones, about 82% seen once. The specimen sequenced was PBMCs. The sequence was obtained from a woman in her late teens or twenties in good health and CMV-seronegative. The chain joins TRBV7-6 to TRBJ2-1; 9 nucleotides align to TRBD1. The CDR3 sequence: CASSSGQGRGNEQFF. In nucleotides, the CDR3 is TGTGCCAGCAGCTCCGGACAGGGGCGGGGGAATGAGCAGTTCTTC.